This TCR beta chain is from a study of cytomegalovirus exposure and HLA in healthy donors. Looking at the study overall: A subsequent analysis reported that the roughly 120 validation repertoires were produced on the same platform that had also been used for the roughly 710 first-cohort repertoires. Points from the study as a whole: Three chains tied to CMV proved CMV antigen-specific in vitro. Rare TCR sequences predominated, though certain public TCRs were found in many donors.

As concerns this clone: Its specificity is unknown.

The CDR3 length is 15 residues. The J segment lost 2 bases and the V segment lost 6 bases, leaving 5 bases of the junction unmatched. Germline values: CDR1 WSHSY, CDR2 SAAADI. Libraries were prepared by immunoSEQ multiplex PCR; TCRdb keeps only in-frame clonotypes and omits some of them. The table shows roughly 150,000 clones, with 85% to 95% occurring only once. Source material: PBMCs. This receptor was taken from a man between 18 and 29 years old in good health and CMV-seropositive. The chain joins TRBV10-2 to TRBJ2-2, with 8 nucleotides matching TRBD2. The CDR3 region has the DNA TGCGCCAGCAGACCGCTAGCGGGCAACACCGGGGAGCTGTTTTTT. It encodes CASRPLAGNTGELFF.